The source of this TCR beta chain is a study of persistence of HIV-infected CD4 T cells. At the level of the study: Anti-CD3/anti-CD28 beads activated more cells than antigen stimulation did.

Nonspecific anti-CD3/anti-CD28 bead stimulation represents the broad CD4+ T cell repertoire. Sorting of responding CD4+ T cells relied on upregulated CD40 ligand together with CD69. Suppressive ART was started during chronic HIV-1 infection in these adults. For around 19 hours, CD8-depleted PBMCs received anti-CD28/CD49d costimulation, a CD40-blocking antibody and enfuvirtide. About this clone: Antigen specificity is unknown.

The immunoSEQ assay was version 4, run in survey mode. Genomic DNA was diluted to roughly 10 ng/uL, up to roughly 1 ug per sample. Profiled with immunoSEQ multiplex PCR; TCRdb holds only in-frame clones, not every one. The data hold 43,000 or so clones, with around 89% observed a single time. The clonotype comes from an adult man with HIV who was CMV-seropositive. Sequences were derived from CD4+ T cells sorted from PBMCs after roughly 17-hour stimulation, sampled from a patient who received antiretroviral therapy.

The CDR3 protein is CASSPRSSDYGYTF. CDR3 in DNA: TGTGCCAGCTCACCCCGGTCCTCAGACTATGGCTACACCTTC. The chain combines TRBV18 with TRBJ1-2; D remains unclear. The CDR3 consists of 14 residues. Trimming stripped 3 bases from V and 3 bases from J, with 11 bases between. Germline loops: CDR1 KGHSH, CDR2 LQKENI.